This T cell receptor (beta chain) emerged from a study of shared clonotypes between healthy human individuals. In the study overall: Researchers drew samples from two women and three men aged 18 to 49.

This CDR3 has 20 residues. The junction had 11 bases not matched to a gene; V was cut back by 0 bases and J by 0 bases. Germline CDR1 MDHEN, CDR2 SYDVKM. Assay used: immunoSEQ multiplex PCR; TCRdb lists only in-frame clones, some missing. The table includes roughly 2.2 million clones, under 95% detected once. Material: naive CD4+ T cells from PBMCs. Documented subset: CD45RA+ positively selected. This TCR derives from a man in his late teens or twenties in good health. Some clones in this sample may be carry-over from other donors' samples. The chain recombines TRBV28 with TRBJ1-5; 10 bases are a match to TRBD1. CDR3 nucleotides: TGTGCCAGCAGTTTATGGTGGGGGACAGGGGCGGAAAATAGCAATCAGCCCCAGCATTTT. It is translated as CASSLWWGTGAENSNQPQHF.